This T cell receptor beta chain was sequenced for a study of early T cells in non-severe SARS-CoV-2 infection. Looking at the study overall: Sequencing targeted bulk RNA from unsorted whole blood, leaving chains unpaired. Study-wide points: Lookups in VDJdb leaned toward anti-spike CD8 responses and missed private and CD4 specificities.

Unique molecular identifiers were affixed to single, distinct cDNA molecules. TCRdb independently ran MiXCR on the 5' RACE reads; one entry per CDR3 protein. The sample holds some 77,000 distinct CDR3 sequences, roughly 12% seen once. Details on this clonotype: The antigen remains unidentified.

The CDR3 length is 18 residues. CDR1 MNHEY and CDR2 SVGEGT come from the germline V gene. Trimming pared 5 bases from V and 0 bases from J, leaving 17 bases between. The chain combines TRBV6-2 or TRBV6-3 with TRBJ2-6; TRBD2 is a possible D gene (6 bases). The sequencing used whole blood, collected at baseline. The receptor comes from an adult who was a healthcare worker with PCR-confirmed SARS-CoV-2 infection or an uninfected control (not recorded which). The donor label of this sample is uncertain. DNA for the CDR3: TGTGCCAGCAGTACCCCTGGCGGGGCGCTCTCTGGGGCCAACGTCCTGACTTTC. Amino acid sequence: CASSTPGGALSGANVLTF.